This is a list of T cell receptor beta chains from one sample in a study of blood T cell repertoires in COVID-19. Generated by immunoSEQ multiplex PCR, the TCRdb table keeps only in-frame clones and is missing some. Altogether 120,000 or so clones are present, roughly 79% being singletons, with the ten largest covering 15% to 20%. The sequencing input was peripheral blood. The receptors shown here come from a woman older than 75 with active or convalescent COVID-19. The CDR3 runs from the conserved cysteine through the conserved F or W. Fields, in order: V gene, J gene, clone size, D gene, CDR3 protein, CDR3 DNA. D genes are given only for firm matches. Part of the rows lack a size; the others show once, few, many or a class for expanded clones.

>TRBV3-1/TRBV3-2|TRBJ1-1|once|NA
CASSQNIRTEAFF
TGTGCCAGCAGCCAGAATATCCGGACTGAAGCTTTCTTT
>TRBV4-3|TRBJ2-7|NA|NA
CASSLSGGNPPYEQYF
TGCGCCAGCAGCCTCTCAGGGGGGAACCCCCCCTACGAGCAGTACTTC
>TRBV14|TRBJ2-3|NA|TRBD2
CASSQTKTSAYGDTQYF
TGTGCCAGCAGCCAAACTAAGACTAGCGCCTACGGAGATACGCAGTATTTT
>TRBV6-6|TRBJ1-2|NA|TRBD1
CASSTSLTGYGYGYTF
TGTGCCAGCAGTACATCCCTGACAGGGTACGGCTATGGCTACACCTTC
>TRBV6-2/TRBV6-3|TRBJ1-6|NA|TRBD1
CASSRQGPRGSLHF
TGTGCCAGCAGTCGACAGGGACCAAGGGGGTCCCTCCACTTT
>TRBV5-1|TRBJ1-2|few|TRBD1
CASSLGGQSYGYTF
TGCGCCAGCAGCTTGGGGGGACAGAGCTATGGCTACACCTTC
>TRBV19|TRBJ2-5|few|TRBD1
CASSIRDRRQETQYF
TGTGCCAGTAGTATCAGGGACAGACGACAAGAGACCCAGTACTTC
>TRBV9|TRBJ1-2|NA|TRBD1
CASSPSAGTENYGYTF
TGTGCCAGCAGCCCGAGCGCCGGGACAGAGAACTATGGCTACACCTTC
>TRBV5-1|TRBJ2-1|once|NA
CASSLRGGWNEQFF
TGCGCCAGCAGCTTGAGAGGAGGGTGGAATGAGCAGTTCTTC
>TRBV5-1|TRBJ2-1|NA|TRBD2
CASSLGENGREGEQFF
TGCGCCAGCAGCTTGGGGGAAAACGGGAGGGAAGGGGAGCAGTTCTTC
>TRBV10-3|TRBJ1-5|NA|NA
CAISEFGGRTNQPQHF
TGTGCCATCAGTGAGTTCGGGGGGAGGACAAATCAGCCCCAGCATTTT
>TRBV15|TRBJ1-3|NA|TRBD1
CATSTRTGRGNTIYF
TGTGCCACCAGCACTCGGACAGGGCGAGGAAACACCATATATTTT
>TRBV30|TRBJ1-2|NA|TRBD1
CAWSVGQGNYGYTF
TGTGCCTGGAGTGTAGGACAGGGAAACTATGGCTACACCTTC
>TRBV18|TRBJ1-2|NA|TRBD1
CASSPPTGLKIYGYTF
TGTGCCAGCTCACCACCGACAGGGCTGAAGATCTATGGCTACACCTTC
>TRBV28|TRBJ1-1|NA|TRBD1
CASSPPTGRNTEAFF
TGTGCCAGCAGCCCCCCGACAGGGCGGAACACTGAAGCTTTCTTT
>TRBV5-1|TRBJ1-2|NA|TRBD1
CASSSGLRDSDNGYTF
TGCGCCAGCAGCTCAGGTCTCCGGGACAGCGACAATGGCTACACCTTC
>TRBV2|TRBJ1-2|NA|NA
CASSGGGVDYGYTF
TGTGCCAGCAGCGGAGGGGGGGTTGACTATGGCTACACCTTC
>TRBV4-1|TRBJ1-1|NA|NA
CASSQGLRGIKAFF
TGCGCCAGCAGCCAAGGTCTTAGGGGAATTAAAGCTTTCTTT
>TRBV7-9|TRBJ2-7|NA|NA
CASSPGTFDPEQYF
TGTGCCAGCAGCCCCGGGACATTTGACCCCGAGCAGTACTTC
>TRBV5-6|TRBJ2-7|NA|TRBD2
CASSPGLAASYEQYF
TGTGCCAGCAGCCCCGGACTAGCGGCCTCCTACGAGCAGTACTTC
>TRBV2|TRBJ2-1|NA|NA
CASRDNNEQFF
TGTGCCAGCAGAGACAACAATGAGCAGTTCTTC
>TRBV5-4|TRBJ2-5|once|NA
CASSLGSAGETQYF
TGTGCCAGCAGCTTGGGCAGCGCAGGGGAGACCCAGTACTTC
>TRBV18|TRBJ1-2|NA|TRBD1
CASSPPGQGLYGYTF
TGTGCCAGCTCACCACCGGGACAGGGGCTGTATGGCTACACCTTC
>TRBV19|TRBJ1-5|NA|NA
CASSIQGGNQPQHF
TGTGCCAGTAGTATTCAAGGGGGCAATCAGCCCCAGCATTTT
>TRBV3-1/TRBV3-2|TRBJ2-1|NA|TRBD1
CASTYRGYNEQFF
TGTGCCAGCACGTACAGGGGTTACAATGAGCAGTTCTTC
>TRBV2|TRBJ2-5|few|TRBD2
CASKRLAGEETQYF
TGTGCCAGCAAAAGACTAGCGGGAGAGGAGACCCAGTACTTC
>TRBV4-3|TRBJ1-2|NA|NA
CASSQDSRELFYGYTF
TGCGCCAGCAGCCAAGATTCCCGGGAACTGTTCTATGGCTACACCTTC
>TRBV11-1|TRBJ2-7|NA|NA
CASSLAAGGFYEQYF
TGTGCCAGCAGCTTAGCTGCTGGGGGCTTCTACGAGCAGTACTTC
>TRBV2|TRBJ2-7|few|NA
CASSDQGVLYEQYF
TGTGCCAGCAGTGACCAAGGGGTTCTCTACGAGCAGTACTTC
>TRBV27|TRBJ1-2|NA|TRBD1
CASTPYLGTGGASGYTF
TGTGCCAGCACCCCTTATTTGGGGACAGGGGGCGCGTCGGGCTACACCTTC
>TRBV5-8|TRBJ2-1|NA|TRBD2
CASSLLTSGRVYNEQFF
TGTGCCAGCAGCTTGCTGACTAGCGGGAGGGTCTACAATGAGCAGTTCTTC
>TRBV11-2|TRBJ2-5|NA|TRBD1
CASSLAPTGGAGQETQYF
TGTGCCAGCAGCTTAGCCCCGACAGGGGGCGCGGGGCAGGAGACCCAGTACTTC
>TRBV3-1/TRBV3-2|TRBJ2-1|NA|NA
CASSRGTSYNEQFF
TGTGCCAGCAGCCGCGGGACTTCCTACAATGAGCAGTTCTTC
>TRBV15|TRBJ2-1|NA|TRBD1
CATSRDFGTGSYNEQFF
TGTGCCACCAGCAGAGATTTCGGGACAGGGTCCTACAATGAGCAGTTCTTC
>TRBV2|TRBJ2-1|NA|NA
CASGGYNEQFF
TGTGCTTCCGGCGGTTACAATGAGCAGTTCTTC
>TRBV2|TRBJ1-5|NA|NA
CASSGRGSNQPQHF
TGTGCCAGCAGTGGAAGGGGTAGCAATCAGCCCCAGCATTTT
>TRBV30|TRBJ2-2|NA|TRBD2
CAWGWGLAGAGELFF
TGTGCCTGGGGATGGGGACTAGCGGGAGCCGGGGAGCTGTTTTTT
>TRBV5-1|TRBJ2-5|NA|TRBD1
CASSLKTGIETQYF
TGCGCCAGCAGCCTTAAGACAGGGATCGAGACCCAGTACTTC
>TRBV6-2/TRBV6-3|TRBJ2-7|NA|NA
CASSQANEQYF
TGTGCCAGCAGTCAAGCAAACGAGCAGTACTTC
>TRBV2|TRBJ2-1|NA|NA
CASRGRVLYNEQFF
TGTGCCAGCAGGGGCAGGGTACTCTACAATGAGCAGTTCTTC
>TRBV9|TRBJ2-1|NA|NA
CASSVHQTNYYNEQFF
TGTGCCAGCAGCGTTCACCAAACTAACTACTACAATGAGCAGTTCTTC
>TRBV15|TRBJ2-3|NA|TRBD2
CATSTRLAGVDTQYF
TGTGCCACCAGCACCAGACTAGCGGGAGTAGATACGCAGTATTTT
>TRBV19|TRBJ1-2|NA|TRBD1
CASRDRGIGYTF
TGTGCCAGTAGGGACAGGGGGATTGGCTACACCTTC
>TRBV19|TRBJ1-2|NA|NA
CASSIGQPRDYGYTF
TGTGCCAGTAGTATTGGACAACCAAGGGACTATGGCTACACCTTC
>TRBV2|TRBJ2-3|NA|NA
CASGVLLLTDTQYF
TGTGCCAGCGGTGTTTTACTGCTCACAGATACGCAGTATTTT